One sample yielded the 20 T cell receptor beta chains listed below, sequenced in a study of T-cell reconstitution after alpha-beta-depleted transplantation in children. Library preparation (for TCRbeta) was performed with unique molecular identifiers. TCRdb called the PCR reads again in MiXCR, with one record for every CDR3 protein. The sample includes about 180,000 distinct CDR3 sequences, over 8.5% of them seen just once. Sample: PBMCs, taken before TCRalphabeta/CD19-depleted stem cell transplant. All receptors derive from a boy aged 2 to 10 with acute myeloid leukemia, due to receive a stem cell transplant.

This clonotype was found many times. V gene TRBV4-1 combines with J gene TRBJ1-1; 11 bases match TRBD1. The CDR3 length is 14 residues. The V gene end was trimmed by 6 bases and the J gene end by 5 bases; junction bases not matched to a gene: 5. Germline V gene sequence: CDR1 MGHRA, CDR2 YSYEKL. This chain's CDR3 is CASSRTGGKTEAFF. In DNA form, the CDR3 reads TGCGCCAGCAGTCGGACAGGGGGCAAAACTGAAGCTTTCTTT.

This clonotype was counted many times. V gene TRBV6-1 combines with J gene TRBJ2-7, with TRBD2 matching over 11 bases. The J segment lost 2 bases and the V segment lost 2 bases, leaving 8 bases of the junction unmatched. CDR1 and CDR2 (germline): MNHNS, SASEGT. The CDR3 consists of 17 residues. CDR3 sequence reads: CASSEWGLAVVAYEQYF. In nucleotides, the CDR3 is TGTGCCAGCAGTGAATGGGGACTAGCGGTTGTGGCCTACGAGCAGTACTTC.

This clonotype was seen repeatedly, ten times or more. V usage is TRBV5-1 and J usage is TRBJ2-2; D is uncertain. V was clipped by 0 bases and J by 0 bases, with 6 bases between them. Germline lookup yields CDR1 SGHRS and CDR2 YFSETQ. The CDR3 has 15 residues. The CDR3 DNA is TGCGCCAGCAGCTTGGGGGTCTCGAACACCGGGGAGCTGTTTTTT. It specifies CASSLGVSNTGELFF.

This clonotype was counted once. Given a much more abundant clone one base away, this may be a read error. This chain connects TRBV5-6 to TRBJ2-7; a possible D gene is TRBD2 (6 bases). The CDR3 is 11 amino acids. Germline-derived CDR1 and CDR2 are SGHDT and YYEEEE. This CDR3 is CASSFGREQSF. In DNA form, the CDR3 reads TGTGCCAGCAGCTTTGGACGGGAGCAGTCCTTC. The whole variable domain, remainder taken from reference TRBV5-6 and TRBJ2-7, is DAGVTQSPTHLIKTRGQQVTLRCSPKSGHDTVSWYQQALGQGPQFIFQYYEEEERQRGNFPDRFSGHQFPNYSSELNVNALLLGDSALYLCASSFGREQSFGPGTRLTVT.

In its sample, this clonotype was seen many times. The chain couples TRBV2 to TRBJ2-1, with 9 nucleotides matching TRBD1. The CDR3 runs 16 residues. V lost 9 bases, J lost 2 bases, and 11 bases stayed unmatched. Per the germline V gene, CDR1 is SNHLY and CDR2 is FYNNEI. DNA of the CDR3: TGTGCCAGTCCCGAGGGGGGACAGGGAACCTACAATGAGCAGTTCTTC. It codes for CASPEGGQGTYNEQFF.

This clonotype came up many times. The CDR3 nucleotides are TGCAGTGCTCAGGGGGGGCCCGGGGATGAGCAGTTCTTC. As protein: CSAQGGPGDEQFF. The V call is TRBV20-1, the J call TRBJ2-1, with D perhaps assigned TRBD1 or TRBD2 (7 bases each). The CDR3 extends over 13 amino acids. Trimming removed 5 bases at V and 8 bases at J, with 16 bases between. CDR1 is DFQATT, CDR2 SNEGSKA, per germline (reference sequence).

This clonotype has only one observation. A read error is possible here, since a much larger clone lies one base away. The CDR3 sequence: CANSEQGAEETQYF. The CDR3 DNA is TGTGCCAACAGTGAACAGGGGGCCGAAGAGACCCAGTACTTC. The chain combines TRBV12-3 or TRBV12-4 with TRBJ2-5, with 9 positions matching TRBD1. The CDR3 length is 14 residues.

Many counts were recorded for this clonotype. J is TRBJ2-1 and V is TRBV20-1; 15 positions match TRBD2. Per germline, CDR1 DFQATT and CDR2 SNEGSKA (reference sequence). This CDR3 has 17 residues. V was clipped by 3 bases and J by 0 bases; unmatched bases: 3. CDR3 sequence reads: CSASGTSGGPSYNEQFF. DNA of the CDR3: TGCAGTGCTAGCGGGACTAGCGGGGGGCCCTCCTACAATGAGCAGTTCTTC.

This clonotype was counted many times. The chain links TRBV28 to TRBJ2-2, with TRBD2 as a possible D gene (5 bases). With 6 bases removed from V and 9 bases from J, the gap between germline ends came to 11 bases. CDR1 and CDR2 (germline): MDHEN, SYDVKM. CDR3 length: 12 residues. The CDR3 spells CASRSGGWELFF. The CDR3 DNA is TGTGCCAGCAGATCTGGAGGTTGGGAGCTGTTTTTT.

This rearrangement joins TRBV20-1 to TRBJ2-7, with 7 bases lining up with TRBD2. CDR1 and CDR2 from the germline V gene are DFQATT and SNEGSKA (reference sequence). This CDR3 comprises 13 residues. With V trimmed by 6 bases and J by 3 bases, 8 bases remained unmatched. The CDR3, as DNA: TGCAGTGCCACAGCCGGGACTAACTACGAGCAGTACGTC. Translating it yields CSATAGTNYEQYV.

In its sample, this clonotype was seen many times. The rearrangement uses TRBV7-8 and TRBJ2-7, with a tentative D call TRBD1 (6 bases). Trimming stripped 6 bases from V and 3 bases from J, with 24 bases between. The CDR3 has 17 amino acids. Germline-derived CDR1 and CDR2 are SGHVS and FQNEAQ. The CDR3 loop is CASRPTLTDRRHYEQYF. In DNA form, the CDR3 reads TGTGCCAGCAGGCCCACACTCACGGACAGAAGGCACTACGAGCAGTACTTC.

The table lists this clonotype with a few counts. The chain links TRBV5-4 to TRBJ1-2, with 9 bases aligning to TRBD1. Germline V lookup: CDR1 SGHNT, CDR2 YYREEE (reference sequence). V lost 0 bases to trimming and J lost 1 base; unmatched junction nucleotides: 16. This CDR3 has 20 residues. CDR3 loop: CASSLVAGGQGRIFNYGYTF. The CDR3 DNA sequence: TGTGCCAGCAGCTTGGTGGCCGGAGGACAGGGGCGAATTTTTAACTATGGCTACACCTTC. Based on the CDR3 plus reference TRBV5-4 and TRBJ1-2, the full variable domain is ETGVTQSPTHLIKTRGQQVTLRCSSQSGHNTVSWYQQALGQGPQFIFQYYREEENGRGNFPPRFSGLQFPNYSSELNVNALELDDSALYLCASSLVAGGQGRIFNYGYTFGSGTRLTVV.

This clonotype was seen at least ten times. J is TRBJ2-5 and V is TRBV20-1; D could derive from TRBD1 or TRBD2 (5 bases each). The V and J ends lost 1 base and 5 bases respectively, with 14 bases between them. The CDR3 totals 14 residues. CDR1 and CDR2 from the germline V gene are DFQATT and SNEGSKA (reference sequence). CDR3 amino acids: CSARARGAVETQYF. The CDR3 nucleotides are TGCAGTGCTAGAGCTAGAGGGGCGGTTGAGACCCAGTACTTC.

This clonotype was detected only once. At one boundary the junction diverges from the germline segment, which might be a read error. The chain uses TRBV5-6 and TRBJ2-5; tentative D call: TRBD2 (5 bases). The length of the CDR3 is 16 residues. Germline CDR1 reads SGHDT; CDR2 reads YYEEEE. In nucleotides, the CDR3 is TGTGCCAGCAGCCCCGGACTGACGACCAACCTAGACACCCACTACTTC. Protein product: CASSPGLTTNLDTHYF.

The table lists this clonotype with a few counts. The gene calls are TRBV4-2 and TRBJ1-3; possibly TRBD1 for D (5 bases). The CDR3 runs 17 residues. CDR1 is LGHNA and CDR2 is YNFKEQ in the germline V gene. V lost 0 bases to trimming and J lost 3 bases, with 15 bases between them. In DNA, the CDR3 is TGTGCCAGCAGCCAAGATTGGTCGGGGGGAATTGGAAACACCATATATTTT. This sequence encodes CASSQDWSGGIGNTIYF.

This clonotype occurred many times. The rearrangement joins TRBV12-3 or TRBV12-4 to TRBJ1-1; D ambiguous. V lost 3 bases to trimming and J lost 1 base, with 6 bases between them. The CDR3 covers 13 residues. The CDR3 DNA reads as TGTGCCAGCAGTTTTGGGTGGAACACTGAAGCTTTCTTT. Translated, it gives CASSFGWNTEAFF.

This clonotype was recorded many times. V and J are TRBV10-3 and TRBJ2-3; 10 bases map to TRBD2. Germline assignment: CDR1 ENHRY and CDR2 SYGVKD. The CDR3 runs to 14 residues. V lost 7 bases and J lost 3; bases outside the gene matches: 4. The CDR3, as DNA: TGTGCCATCAACTTAGCGGGAGGAACAGATACGCAGTATTTT. This translates into CAINLAGGTDTQYF.

In its sample, this clonotype was seen many times. The chain uses TRBV2 and TRBJ2-1, with 8 nucleotides matching TRBD2. Germline CDR1 reads SNHLY; CDR2 reads FYNNEI. The ends lost 6 bases at V and 4 bases at J; junction bases unmatched: 5. The CDR3 is 14 residues long. As DNA, the CDR3 is TGTGCCAGCAGCCCCACTAGCGGTTACAATGAGCAGTTCTTC. Translated: CASSPTSGYNEQFF.

This clonotype was observed many times. Here the CDR3 DNA reads TGTGCCAGCAGCCGGGACGGACAGGGTGCCTACGAGCAGTACTTC. Translating gives CASSRDGQGAYEQYF. The chain joins TRBV5-5 to TRBJ2-7; 8 bases are a match to TRBD1. From germline, CDR1 is SGHKS and CDR2 YYEKEE (reference sequence). V gave up 4 bases and J gave up 2 bases; unmatched junction bases: 8. There are 15 residues in the CDR3. Drawing the rest from reference TRBV5-5 and TRBJ2-7, the complete variable domain is DAGVTQSPTHLIKTRGQQVTLRCSPISGHKSVSWYQQVLGQGPQFIFQYYEKEERGRGNFPDRFSARQFPNYSSELNVNALLLGDSALYLCASSRDGQGAYEQYFGPGTRLTVT.

With respect to this clonotype: A single base separates this from a much larger clone, so it may be a read error. The J gene is TRBJ2-7, the V gene TRBV28; TRBD1 agrees at 7 bases. Germline V gives CDR1 MDHEN, CDR2 SYDVKM. The CDR3 spans 14 residues. CDR3 DNA sequence: TGTGCCAGCAGTTATCGGACAGGCCCCTACGGGCAGTACTTC. The encoded protein is CASSYRTGPYGQYF.